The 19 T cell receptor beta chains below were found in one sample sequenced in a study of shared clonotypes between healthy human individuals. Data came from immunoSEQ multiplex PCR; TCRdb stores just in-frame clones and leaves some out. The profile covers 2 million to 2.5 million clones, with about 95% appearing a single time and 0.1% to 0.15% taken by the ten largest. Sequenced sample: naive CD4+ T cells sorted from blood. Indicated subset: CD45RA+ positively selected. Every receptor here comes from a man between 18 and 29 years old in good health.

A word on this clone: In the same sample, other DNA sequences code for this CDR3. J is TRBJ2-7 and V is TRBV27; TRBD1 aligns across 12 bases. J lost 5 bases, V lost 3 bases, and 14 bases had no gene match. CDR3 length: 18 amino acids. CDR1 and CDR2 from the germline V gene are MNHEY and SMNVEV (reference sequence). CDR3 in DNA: TGTGCCAGCAGTTTCCCCGGGGACAGGGGGCCTGATAGCCACGAGCAGTACTTC. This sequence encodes CASSFPGDRGPDSHEQYF.

The CDR3 region is CAISDFDGNTIYF. The CDR3 bases are TGTGCCATCAGTGATTTCGACGGAAACACCATATATTTT. The J gene is TRBJ1-3, the V gene TRBV10-3; D is unresolved. The CDR3 has 13 residues. V lost 3 bases and J lost 4, with 7 bases in between. Germline V gene sequence: CDR1 ENHRY, CDR2 SYGVKD.

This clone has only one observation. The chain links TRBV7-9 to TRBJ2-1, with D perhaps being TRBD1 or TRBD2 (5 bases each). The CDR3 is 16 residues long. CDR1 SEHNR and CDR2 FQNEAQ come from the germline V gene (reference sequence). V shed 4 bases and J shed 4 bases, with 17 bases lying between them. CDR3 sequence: CASSSGYGTLYNEQFF. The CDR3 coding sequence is TGTGCCAGCAGCTCCGGGTATGGGACCCTATACAATGAGCAGTTCTTC.

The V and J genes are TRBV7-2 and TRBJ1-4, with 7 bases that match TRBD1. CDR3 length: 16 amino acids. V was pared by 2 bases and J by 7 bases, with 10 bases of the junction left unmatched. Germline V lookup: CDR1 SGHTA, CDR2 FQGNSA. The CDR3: CASSLSSPGQSEKLFF. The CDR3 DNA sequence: TGTGCCAGCAGCTTATCCTCTCCGGGACAGTCTGAAAAACTGTTTTTT.

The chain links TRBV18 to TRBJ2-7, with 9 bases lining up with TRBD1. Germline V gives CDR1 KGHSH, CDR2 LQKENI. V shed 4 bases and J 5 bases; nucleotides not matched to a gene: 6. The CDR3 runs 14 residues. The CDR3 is CASSLGQGRDEQYF. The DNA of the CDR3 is TGTGCCAGCTCACTGGGACAGGGAAGGGACGAGCAGTACTTC.

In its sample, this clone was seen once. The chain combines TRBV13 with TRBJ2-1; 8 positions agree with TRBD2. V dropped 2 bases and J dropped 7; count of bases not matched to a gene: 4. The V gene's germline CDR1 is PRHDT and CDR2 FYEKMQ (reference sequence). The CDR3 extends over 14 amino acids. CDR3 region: CASSLKLAVNEQFF. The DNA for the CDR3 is TGTGCCAGCAGCTTAAAACTAGCGGTGAATGAGCAGTTCTTC.

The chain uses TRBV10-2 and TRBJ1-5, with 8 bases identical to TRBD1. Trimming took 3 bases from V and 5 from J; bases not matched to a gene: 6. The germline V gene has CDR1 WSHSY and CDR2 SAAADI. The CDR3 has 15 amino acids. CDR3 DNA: TGCGCCAGCAGTGAAGGACAGGGATATTATCAGCCCCAGCATTTT. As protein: CASSEGQGYYQPQHF.

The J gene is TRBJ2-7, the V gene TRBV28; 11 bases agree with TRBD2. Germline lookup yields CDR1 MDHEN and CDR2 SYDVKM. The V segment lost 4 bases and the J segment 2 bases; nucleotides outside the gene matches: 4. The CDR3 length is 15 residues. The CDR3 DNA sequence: TGTGCCAGCAGTTCCCCTAGCGGGGGGACCTACGAGCAGTACTTC. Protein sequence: CASSSPSGGTYEQYF.

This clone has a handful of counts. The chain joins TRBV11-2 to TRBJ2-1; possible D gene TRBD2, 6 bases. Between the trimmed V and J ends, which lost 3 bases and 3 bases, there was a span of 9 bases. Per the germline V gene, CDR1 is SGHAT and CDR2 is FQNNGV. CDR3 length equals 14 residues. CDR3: CASSFKRVYNEQFF. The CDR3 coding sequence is TGTGCCAGCAGCTTCAAGCGGGTCTACAATGAGCAGTTCTTC.

CDR3 protein: CASSPRTGLNEKLFF. CDR3 in DNA: TGTGCCAGCAGTCCGCGGACAGGGCTTAATGAAAAACTGTTTTTT. The chain employs TRBV6-6 and TRBJ1-4; 8 bases fit TRBD1. The CDR3 contains 15 residues. The junction had 6 bases not matched to a gene; V was cut back by 5 bases and J by 4 bases. Germline CDR1 MNHNY, CDR2 SVGAGI (reference sequence).

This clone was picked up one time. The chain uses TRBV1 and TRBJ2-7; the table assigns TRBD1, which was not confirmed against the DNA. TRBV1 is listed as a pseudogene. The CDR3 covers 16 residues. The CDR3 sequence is CTSSQGSGQVHYEQYF. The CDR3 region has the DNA TGCACCAGCAGCCAAGGATCCGGACAGGTCCACTACGAGCAGTACTTC.

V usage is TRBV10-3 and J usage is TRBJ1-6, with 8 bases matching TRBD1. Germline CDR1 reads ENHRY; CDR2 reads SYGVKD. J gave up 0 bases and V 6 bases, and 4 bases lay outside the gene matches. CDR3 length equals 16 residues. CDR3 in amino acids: CAISPDRDSYNSPLHF. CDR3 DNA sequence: TGTGCCATCAGCCCGGACAGGGACTCCTATAATTCACCCCTCCACTTT.

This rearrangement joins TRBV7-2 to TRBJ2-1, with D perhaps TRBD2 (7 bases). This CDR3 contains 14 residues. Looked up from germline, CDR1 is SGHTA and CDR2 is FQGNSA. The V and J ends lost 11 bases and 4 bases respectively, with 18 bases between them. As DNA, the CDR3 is TGTGCCTCAAAGGGGGGGCCGGTTTACAATGAGCAGTTCTTC. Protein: CASKGGPVYNEQFF.

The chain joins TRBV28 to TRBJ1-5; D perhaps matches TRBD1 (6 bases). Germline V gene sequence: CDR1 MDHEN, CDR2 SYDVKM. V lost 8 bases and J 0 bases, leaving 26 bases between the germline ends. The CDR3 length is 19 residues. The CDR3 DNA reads TGTGCCAGCGGTAAAACCGGGACACCCGTTGGGTATAGCAATCAGCCCCAGCATTTT. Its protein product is CASGKTGTPVGYSNQPQHF.

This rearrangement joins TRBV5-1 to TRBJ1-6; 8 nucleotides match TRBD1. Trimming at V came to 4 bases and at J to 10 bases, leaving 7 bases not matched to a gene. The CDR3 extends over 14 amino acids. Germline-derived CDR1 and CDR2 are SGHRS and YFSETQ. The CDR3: CASSQTGVGSPLHF. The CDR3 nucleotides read TGCGCCAGCAGCCAGACAGGGGTGGGGTCACCCCTCCACTTT.

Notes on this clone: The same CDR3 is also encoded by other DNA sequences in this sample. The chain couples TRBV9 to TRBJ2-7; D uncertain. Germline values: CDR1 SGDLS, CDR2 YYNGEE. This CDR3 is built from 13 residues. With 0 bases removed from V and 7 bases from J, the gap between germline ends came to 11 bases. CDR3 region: CASSVGWEGEQYF. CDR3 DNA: TGTGCCAGCAGCGTAGGATGGGAAGGGGAGCAGTACTTC.

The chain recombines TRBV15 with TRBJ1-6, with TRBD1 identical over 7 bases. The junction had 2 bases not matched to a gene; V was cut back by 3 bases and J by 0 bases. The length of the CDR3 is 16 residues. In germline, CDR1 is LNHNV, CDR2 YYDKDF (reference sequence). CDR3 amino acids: CATSRTGSSYNSPLHF. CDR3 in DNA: TGTGCCACCAGCAGGACAGGGAGCTCCTATAATTCACCCCTCCACTTT.

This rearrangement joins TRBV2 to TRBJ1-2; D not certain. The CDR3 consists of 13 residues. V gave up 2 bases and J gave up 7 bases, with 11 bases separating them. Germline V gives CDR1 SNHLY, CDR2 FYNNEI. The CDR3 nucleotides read TGTGCCAGCAGTGAAAATCCGGCGAGTGGCTACACCTTC. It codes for CASSENPASGYTF.

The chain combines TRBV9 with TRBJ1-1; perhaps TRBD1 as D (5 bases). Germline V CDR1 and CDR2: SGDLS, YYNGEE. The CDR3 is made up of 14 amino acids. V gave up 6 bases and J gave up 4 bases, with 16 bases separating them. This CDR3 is CASNRDGDATEAFF. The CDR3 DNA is TGTGCCAGCAATCGGGACGGGGACGCCACTGAAGCTTTCTTT.